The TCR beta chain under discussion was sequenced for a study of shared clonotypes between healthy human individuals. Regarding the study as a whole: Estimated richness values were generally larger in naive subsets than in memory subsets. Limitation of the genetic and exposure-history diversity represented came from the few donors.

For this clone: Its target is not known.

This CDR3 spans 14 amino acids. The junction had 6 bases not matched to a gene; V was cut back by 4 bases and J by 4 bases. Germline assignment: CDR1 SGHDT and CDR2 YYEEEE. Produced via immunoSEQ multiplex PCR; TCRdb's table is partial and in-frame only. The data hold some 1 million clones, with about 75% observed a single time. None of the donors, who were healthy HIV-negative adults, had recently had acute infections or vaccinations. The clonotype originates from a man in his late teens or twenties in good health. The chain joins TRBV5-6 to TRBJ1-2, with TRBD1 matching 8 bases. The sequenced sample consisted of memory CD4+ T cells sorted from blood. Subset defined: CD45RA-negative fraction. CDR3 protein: CASSLSDRGYGYTF. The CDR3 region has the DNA TGTGCCAGCAGCCTATCCGACAGGGGCTATGGCTACACCTTC.